A single sample gave rise to the 28 T cell receptor beta chains below, sequenced in a study of human T cells and chemical hapten exposure. TCRdb independently ran MiXCR on the RACE reads; one entry per CDR3 protein. Of approximately 45,000 distinct CDR3 sequences detected, 3.5% to 4.5% appear once; the ten largest clones hold about 1.5%. The time point is: healthy volunteer bleed at 2 weeks. Total RNA was extracted from unfractionated whole blood. Sequenced: whole blood. The origin of the receptors is a female donor in good health. Some clones in this sample may be carry-over from other donors' samples.

This CDR3 is CSAPRLRLAPSEQYF. DNA of the CDR3: TGCAGTGCTCCGAGATTGCGACTAGCTCCGAGCGAGCAGTACTTC. The chain uses TRBV20-1 and TRBJ2-7, with 7 bases that match TRBD2. The germline CDR1 and CDR2 sequences are DFQATT and SNEGSKA (reference sequence). The CDR3 spans 15 residues. The V gene end was trimmed by 5 bases and the J gene end by 6 bases; junction bases not matched to a gene: 16.

This clonotype was seen ten or more times. DNA for the CDR3: TGTGCCAGCAGCTTAGCTTATAACTATGGGTTCGATTCACCCCTCCACTTT. This encodes CASSLAYNYGFDSPLHF. The V and J genes are TRBV7-8 and TRBJ1-6; D gene uncertain. The germline V gene has CDR1 SGHVS and CDR2 FQNEAQ. V lost 0 bases and J lost 8, with 17 bases in between. CDR3 length: 17 amino acids.

Many counts were recorded for this clonotype. The chain has TRBV6-1 and TRBJ2-2, with D perhaps given as TRBD1 or TRBD2 (5 bases each). Germline loops: CDR1 MNHNS, CDR2 SASEGT. V was pared by 1 base and J by 6 bases, with 12 bases between. The CDR3 has 15 amino acids. CDR3 protein: CASSEVGGSSGELFF. DNA of the CDR3: TGTGCCAGCAGTGAAGTTGGGGGATCGTCCGGGGAGCTGTTTTTT.

This CDR3 is CATSDLQADGYNEQFF. CDR3 coding DNA: TGTGCCACCAGTGATTTGCAAGCGGACGGCTACAATGAGCAGTTCTTC. V usage is TRBV24-1 and J usage is TRBJ2-1; tentative D call: TRBD2 (5 bases). Germline V CDR1 and CDR2: KGHDR, SFDVKD. Trimming shortened V by 0 bases and J by 3 bases, and 11 bases separated the two germline ends. The CDR3 is made up of 16 amino acids.

This clonotype qualifies as medium-sized. The chain is built from TRBV9 and TRBJ1-1, with D possibly being TRBD1 (6 bases). CDR1 is SGDLS, CDR2 YYNGEE, per germline. The V and J ends lost 2 bases and 1 base respectively, with 12 bases between them. The CDR3 totals 15 residues. The CDR3 spells CASSVSTGPNTEAFF. CDR3 DNA sequence: TGTGCCAGCAGCGTTTCGACAGGACCGAACACTGAAGCTTTCTTT.

The sample holds many counts of this clonotype. J is TRBJ1-3 and V is TRBV12-3 or TRBV12-4; D may be TRBD1 (5 bases). This CDR3 has 19 residues. Trimming pared 7 bases from V and 0 bases from J, leaving 25 bases between. The CDR3 nucleotides are TGTGCCAGCACCTTAGGGTACCTCGTAGGCAGGGTCTCTGGAAACACCATATATTTT. It encodes CASTLGYLVGRVSGNTIYF.

This clonotype was counted a few times. The chain has TRBV4-3 and TRBJ2-2, with D tentatively TRBD1 or TRBD2 (5 bases each). CDR1 and CDR2 from the germline V gene are LGHNA and YSLEER. The V end lost 2 bases, the J end lost 9 bases, and 10 bases lay between the germline ends. The CDR3 contains 13 residues. For the CDR3, the DNA is TGCGCCAGCAGCCAACGACGGGGCCGGGAGCTGTTTTTT. It translates to CASSQRRGRELFF.

This clonotype was seen ten or more times. The chain joins TRBV15 to TRBJ1-5, with no clear D. Trimming took 0 bases from V and 4 from J, leaving 10 bases between them. This CDR3 region has 15 residues. Germline V lookup: CDR1 LNHNV, CDR2 YYDKDF (reference sequence). Here the CDR3 DNA reads TGTGCCACCAGCAGAGATCATCTCCAAAATCAGCCCCAGCATTTT. Residues: CATSRDHLQNQPQHF.

This clonotype was seen ten or more times. The V call is TRBV29-1, the J call TRBJ1-2; possibly TRBD1 for D (5 bases). The CDR3 has 11 residues. With 7 bases removed from V and 6 bases from J, the gap between germline ends came to 12 bases. Germline-derived CDR1 and CDR2 are SQVTM and ANQGSEA. This chain's CDR3 is CSGLGTDGYTF. CDR3 coding DNA: TGCAGCGGGTTGGGGACCGATGGCTACACCTTC.

This clonotype was detected ten times or more. The V gene is TRBV11-2, the J gene TRBJ2-3, with D possibly matching TRBD1 (6 bases). CDR3 length: 16 residues. The V gene lost 5 bases and the J gene lost 2 bases, with 17 bases spanning the gap. Germline V lookup: CDR1 SGHAT, CDR2 FQNNGV. The CDR3 nucleotides are TGTGCCAGCAGCGCGCAAACAGGGTTCTCCACAGATACGCAGTATTTT. Its translation: CASSAQTGFSTDTQYF.

This clonotype was recorded many times. The chain has TRBV12-3 or TRBV12-4 and TRBJ1-6; no reliable D call. There are 12 residues in the CDR3. The V end lost 6 bases, the J end lost 7 bases, and 7 bases lay between the germline ends. This CDR3 reads CASSPSNSPLHF. CDR3 sequence (DNA): TGTGCCAGCAGCCCCTCAAATTCACCCCTCCACTTT.

This clonotype was observed at least ten times. V usage is TRBV29-1 and J usage is TRBJ1-1, with D perhaps TRBD1 (6 bases). V was clipped by 3 bases and J by 5 bases, with 10 bases between them. This CDR3 comprises 12 residues. Per the germline V gene, CDR1 is SQVTM and CDR2 is ANQGSEA. The CDR3 protein is CSVESGQTEAFF. The CDR3 DNA is TGCAGCGTTGAGTCCGGACAGACTGAAGCTTTCTTT.

Many counts were recorded for this clonotype. The chain combines TRBV9 with TRBJ2-7; TRBD2 matches at 12 bases. This CDR3 has 15 amino acids. CDR1 is SGDLS and CDR2 is YYNGEE in the germline V gene. Trimming cost V 3 bases and J 5 bases; bases outside gene matches: 6. DNA for the CDR3: TGTGCCAGCAGCGGCGCTAGCGGGGGGGACAACGAGCAGTACTTC. Translation: CASSGASGGDNEQYF. Based on the CDR3 plus reference TRBV9 and TRBJ2-7, the full variable domain is DSGVTQTPKHLITATGQRVTLRCSPRSGDLSVYWYQQSLDQGLQFLIQYYNGEERAKGNILERFSAQQFPDLHSELNLSSLELGDSALYFCASSGASGGDNEQYFGPGTRLTVT.

This clonotype has more than one count but fewer than ten. The chain is built from TRBV25-1 and TRBJ1-5; TRBD1 matches 12 bases. Germline CDR1 MGHDK, CDR2 SYGVNS. CDR3 size: 16 residues. The junction had 8 bases not matched to a gene; V was cut back by 2 bases and J by 9 bases. CDR3 sequence reads: CASSEPGQGASLPQHF. The CDR3 DNA reads as TGTGCCAGCAGTGAACCGGGACAGGGGGCTTCTCTGCCCCAGCATTTT.

This clonotype showed up many times. This chain joins TRBV5-5 and TRBJ1-6, with D unresolved. V gave up 0 bases and J gave up 0 bases, with 10 bases separating them. The CDR3 contains 17 residues. From germline, CDR1 is SGHKS and CDR2 YYEKEE (reference sequence). CDR3 bases: TGTGCCAGCAGCTTGGGTGCGGGAAGCTCCTATAATTCACCCCTCCACTTT. Translation: CASSLGAGSSYNSPLHF.

In its sample, this clonotype was seen many times. The rearrangement uses TRBV24-1 and TRBJ2-2; 9 bases are shared with TRBD1. The length of the CDR3 is 15 residues. Germline loops: CDR1 KGHDR, CDR2 SFDVKD. After removal of 4 bases from V and 3 bases from J, the junction contained 2 bases not matched to a gene. CDR3 protein: CATSEGDRDTGELFF. CDR3 DNA: TGTGCCACCAGTGAGGGGGACAGGGACACCGGGGAGCTGTTTTTT.

This clonotype was seen ten or more times. The J gene is TRBJ2-7, the V gene TRBV4-2, with D possibly matching TRBD1 (5 bases). Germline values: CDR1 LGHNA, CDR2 YNFKEQ. The V end lost 4 bases, the J end lost 3 bases, and 13 bases lay between the germline ends. This CDR3 has 14 amino acids. CDR3 coding DNA: TGTGCCAGCAGCCCGACAACAGGTTACTACGAGCAGTACTTC. It translates to CASSPTTGYYEQYF.

This clonotype was picked up many times. V usage is TRBV20-1 and J usage is TRBJ2-7, with D perhaps TRBD1 or TRBD2 (6 bases each). V shed 3 bases and J shed 0 bases, with 15 bases lying between them. Germline V gene lookup returns CDR1 DFQATT and CDR2 SNEGSKA (reference sequence). The CDR3 is 15 residues long. CDR3 in amino acids: CSASRGAFASYEQYF. In DNA form, the CDR3 reads TGCAGTGCTAGTAGGGGGGCGTTTGCCTCCTACGAGCAGTACTTC.

This clonotype was observed at least ten times. The chain recombines TRBV2 with TRBJ2-3; TRBD2 aligns across 8 bases. Germline V CDR1 and CDR2: SNHLY, FYNNEI. V shed 8 bases and J 2 bases; nucleotides not matched to a gene: 12. The CDR3 contains 16 residues. This CDR3 reads CASSGFGTRDTDTQYF. The CDR3 nucleotides are TGTGCCAGCTCCGGTTTTGGGACTAGAGACACAGATACGCAGTATTTT.

This clonotype was observed at least ten times. The chain has TRBV20-1 and TRBJ2-3; D remains ambiguous. The germline V and J ends were trimmed by 0 bases and 1 base, with 8 bases remaining between them. CDR3 length: 14 amino acids. Germline V lookup: CDR1 DFQATT, CDR2 SNEGSKA (reference sequence). The CDR3 here is CSARDPRRTDTQYF. CDR3 bases: TGCAGTGCTAGAGATCCCCGCCGCACAGATACGCAGTATTTT.

This clonotype appeared many times. This chain connects TRBV28 to TRBJ1-4, with D unresolved. The germline gives CDR1 MDHEN, CDR2 SYDVKM. Between the trimmed V and J ends, which lost 8 bases and 2 bases, there was a span of 18 bases. The length of the CDR3 is 16 residues. CDR3 in DNA: TGTGCCAGCCTGGGGATGGGGTTTAGGACTAATGAAAAACTGTTTTTT. Its translation: CASLGMGFRTNEKLFF.

This clonotype was detected ten times or more. The gene calls are TRBV12-3 or TRBV12-4 and TRBJ2-7; no reliable D call. Trimming left V 1 base short and J 0 bases short, with 4 bases between. The CDR3 loop spans 13 amino acids. As DNA, the CDR3 is TGTGCCAGCAGTTTAGGGGGCTCCTACGAGCAGTACTTC. Its protein is CASSLGGSYEQYF.

This clonotype was observed a handful of times. J is TRBJ2-3 and V is TRBV12-3 or TRBV12-4; 8 nucleotides agree with TRBD2. Losses at the gene ends were 10 bases for V and 0 bases for J; bases not matched to a gene: 6. There are 14 residues in the CDR3. The CDR3 DNA reads TGTGCCACCCAAGCGGGGGTTAGCACAGATACGCAGTATTTT. Encoded protein: CATQAGVSTDTQYF.

The table lists this clonotype with a few counts. The rearrangement uses TRBV20-1 and TRBJ2-5, with a weak D call TRBD1 (6 bases). The V end lost 0 bases, the J end lost 3 bases, and 14 bases lay between the germline ends. In germline, CDR1 is DFQATT, CDR2 SNEGSKA (reference sequence). This CDR3 is built from 15 residues. CDR3 sequence: CSAREAQGYEETQYF. CDR3 DNA sequence: TGCAGTGCTAGAGAGGCCCAGGGGTATGAAGAGACCCAGTACTTC.

This clonotype was counted at least ten times. This chain uses TRBV20-1 with TRBJ1-4, with 7 nucleotides matching TRBD1. The CDR3 spans 13 residues. The germline gives CDR1 DFQATT, CDR2 SNEGSKA (reference sequence). J was trimmed by 4 bases and V by 3 bases; bases with no gene match: 2. CDR3 nucleotides: TGCAGTGCTAGGGGGACAGATAATGAAAAACTGTTTTTT. Protein: CSARGTDNEKLFF.

Concerning this clonotype: A much larger clone lies a single base off, so this may be a read error. The chain couples TRBV9 to TRBJ1-1, with TRBD1 as a possible D gene (6 bases). Germline V lookup: CDR1 SGDLS, CDR2 YYNGEE. CDR3 length equals 13 residues. V was shortened by 0 bases and J by 9 bases, with 12 bases between the two germline ends. The CDR3 DNA reads TGTGCCAGCAGCGTAGGTGGGGGGGCTCAAGCTTTCTTT. Residues: CASSVGGGAQAFF.

This clonotype was found many times. The chain carries TRBV5-6 and TRBJ1-1; D may be TRBD1 (5 bases). CDR1 is SGHDT, CDR2 YYEEEE, per germline. V was pared by 4 bases and J by 4 bases, with 17 bases between. The CDR3 consists of 15 residues. The CDR3 DNA reads TGTGCCAGCAGCCCGGGACCCATAGGGAGCACTGAAGCTTTCTTT. Its translation is CASSPGPIGSTEAFF. Full variable domain (missing parts from reference TRBV5-6 and TRBJ1-1): DAGVTQSPTHLIKTRGQQVTLRCSPKSGHDTVSWYQQALGQGPQFIFQYYEEEERQRGNFPDRFSGHQFPNYSSELNVNALLLGDSALYLCASSPGPIGSTEAFFGQGTRLTVV.

This clonotype was counted ten times or more. The chain employs TRBV3-1 and TRBJ1-1; D unclear. Germline CDR1 and CDR2: LGHDT and YNNKEL (reference sequence). CDR3 size: 13 residues. V dropped 1 base and J dropped 4 bases, with 7 bases sitting between them. CDR3 nucleotide sequence: TGTGCCAGCAGCCAAGTGGGAGCCACTGAAGCTTTCTTT. It encodes CASSQVGATEAFF.